The 15 T cell receptor beta chains listed next were all sequenced from one sample in a study of blood T cell repertoires in COVID-19 (dated by TCRdb to about 2020). The method behind the library was the immunoSEQ multiplex PCR assay. The source is immuneACCESS, and TCRdb retained only in-frame sequences with V and J called. Part of the clones is not carried over; for the studies checked, unresolved V genes explain less than half of this, and the remainder is unexplained. The sample includes about 320,000 clones, with around 88% observed a single time. In total, the top ten clones hold 1.5% to 2% of the sample. Sequencing used peripheral blood. The receptors here all came from a woman in her 30s with COVID-19, enrolled during active disease.

This chain links TRBV12-3 or TRBV12-4 with TRBJ2-5; D gene ambiguous. The CDR3 covers 13 residues. V shed 3 bases and J shed 0 bases, with 5 bases lying between them. The CDR3 DNA follows: TGTGCCAGCAGTTTGGCGGACCAAGAGACCCAGTACTTC. It encodes CASSLADQETQYF.

About this clone: The junction does not match germline at one end; this may be a read error. The CDR3 region has the DNA TGTGCTAGCAGCGCCGGACTAGCGCCCCAAGAGACCCAGTACTTC. The encoded protein is CASSAGLAPQETQYF. This chain connects TRBV7-7 to TRBJ2-5, with 9 nucleotides matching TRBD2. The length of the CDR3 is 15 residues. Germline loops: CDR1 SSHAT, CDR2 FNYEAQ (reference sequence).

The chain uses TRBV2 and TRBJ1-2, with 10 bases identical to TRBD1. The CDR3 has 16 residues. The V gene end was trimmed by 9 bases and the J gene end by 2 bases; junction bases not matched to a gene: 12. In germline, CDR1 is SNHLY, CDR2 FYNNEI. The DNA for the CDR3 is TGTGCCAGGAACCGGGGGACGGGACAGGGGAACTATGGCTACACCTTC. Translation gives CARNRGTGQGNYGYTF.

This sequence joins TRBV3-1 (or the pseudogene TRBV3-2) and TRBJ1-2; weak D call: TRBD1 (6 bases). The V gene lost 4 bases and the J gene lost 5 bases, with 11 bases spanning the gap. This CDR3 spans 13 amino acids. Per germline, CDR1 LGHDT and CDR2 YNNKEL (reference sequence). The CDR3 spells CASSPGHGYGYTF. The CDR3 DNA sequence: TGTGCCAGCAGCCCGGGACACGGATATGGCTACACCTTC.

This chain uses TRBV5-1 with TRBJ1-1; 7 bases align to TRBD1. The CDR3 is 16 residues long. V shed 6 bases, J shed 0 bases, and the junction held 11 bases outside the gene matches. Germline CDR1 is SGHRS and CDR2 is YFSETQ. The CDR3 DNA sequence: TGCGCCAGCACTTACTCTCCGGGACAGCTGAACACTGAAGCTTTCTTT. Amino acid sequence: CASTYSPGQLNTEAFF.

V is TRBV7-9 and J is TRBJ1-2; TRBD1 matches 8 bases. V lost 0 bases, J lost 13 bases, and 10 bases stayed unmatched. Germline values: CDR1 SEHNR, CDR2 FQNEAQ (reference sequence). This CDR3 contains 14 residues. CDR3 DNA: TGTGCCAGCAGCTTAGCGTTCGGGACAGGCCAAAGCACCTTC. Protein: CASSLAFGTGQSTF.

V gene TRBV19 combines with J gene TRBJ1-2; 11 nucleotides agree with TRBD1. The V and J ends lost 5 bases and 5 bases, in that order; junction bases with no gene match: 7. CDR3 size: 15 residues. Germline loops: CDR1 LNHDA, CDR2 SQIVND (reference sequence). The CDR3 sequence: CASSPRDRGVYGYTF. For the CDR3, the DNA is TGTGCCAGTAGTCCCCGGGACAGGGGGGTGTATGGCTACACCTTC.

The rearrangement uses TRBV5-4 and TRBJ2-5; D is unclear. The CDR3 extends over 13 amino acids. Germline loops: CDR1 SGHNT, CDR2 YYREEE (reference sequence). Between the trimmed V and J ends, which lost 3 bases and 4 bases, there was a span of 10 bases. CDR3 sequence (DNA): TGTGCCAGCAGCTCGCTAGGCTCAGAGACCCAGTACTTC. Protein: CASSSLGSETQYF.

The chain has TRBV7-9 and TRBJ1-4; D is undetermined. CDR3 length: 14 amino acids. Germline CDR1 and CDR2: SEHNR and FQNEAQ (reference sequence). The V end lost 5 bases, the J end lost 8 bases, and 15 bases lay between the germline ends. CDR3 bases: TGTGCCAGCAGCCGCTCCCTAGCAGGCGAAAAACTGTTTTTT. Residues: CASSRSLAGEKLFF.

The V and J genes are TRBV27 and TRBJ1-1; possibly TRBD1 for D (5 bases). Trimming pared 8 bases from V and 4 bases from J, leaving 14 bases between. The CDR3 has 13 residues. The germline CDR1 and CDR2 sequences are MNHEY and SMNVEV (reference sequence). The chain's CDR3 is CASRLGGVTEAFF. The CDR3 DNA reads TGTGCCAGCCGCCTGGGGGGGGTCACTGAAGCTTTCTTT.

The genes are TRBV14 and TRBJ1-3; perhaps TRBD1 as D (6 bases). Germline CDR1 and CDR2: SGHDN and FVKESK. CDR3 length: 15 amino acids. Trimming pared 4 bases from V and 4 bases from J, leaving 14 bases between. CDR3 coding DNA: TGTGCCAGCAGCCTTGGACAGTACTTAGGAAACACCATATATTTT. This encodes CASSLGQYLGNTIYF. The full variable domain, its missing parts supplied by reference TRBV14 and TRBJ1-3, is EAGVTQFPSHSVIEKGQTVTLRCDPISGHDNLYWYRRVMGKEIKFLLHFVKESKQDESGMPNNRFLAERTGGTYSTLKVQPAELEDSGVYFCASSLGQYLGNTIYFGEGSWLTVV.

This chain connects TRBV10-2 to TRBJ2-2; tentative D call: TRBD2 (6 bases). The V gene's germline CDR1 is WSHSY and CDR2 SAAADI. The ends were cut back, 2 bases at V and 6 bases at J, with 10 bases in the middle. CDR3 length: 14 amino acids. The CDR3 region is CASSERLVSGELFF. CDR3 DNA sequence: TGCGCCAGCAGTGAGAGACTAGTTTCCGGGGAGCTGTTTTTT.

This chain joins TRBV7-2 and TRBJ2-7, with D perhaps matching TRBD1 (6 bases). Per germline, CDR1 SGHTA and CDR2 FQGNSA. This CDR3 spans 14 amino acids. Deletions cut 1 base from V and 2 bases from J, with 9 bases between. The CDR3 here is CASSLGWDTYEQYV. The CDR3 DNA reads as TGTGCCAGCAGCTTAGGTTGGGACACCTACGAGCAGTACGTC.

The J gene is TRBJ1-3, the V gene TRBV29-1; D not resolved. The germline V and J ends were trimmed by 4 bases and 3 bases, with 10 bases remaining between them. In germline, CDR1 is SQVTM, CDR2 ANQGSEA. CDR3 length: 13 residues. For the CDR3, the DNA is TGCAGCGTTGTTGCGGGTGGTGGAAACACCATATATTTT. This sequence encodes CSVVAGGGNTIYF.

V usage is TRBV27 and J usage is TRBJ1-1; D remains unclear. The ends were cut back, 6 bases at V and 2 bases at J, with 10 bases in the middle. The CDR3 consists of 13 residues. CDR1 is MNHEY, CDR2 SMNVEV, per germline (reference sequence). CDR3 nucleotides: TGTGCCAGCAGGAAAACAGAAAACACTGAAGCTTTCTTT. Encoded protein: CASRKTENTEAFF.